These 29 T cell receptor beta chains were all obtained from the same sample, sequenced in a study of blood T cell repertoires in COVID-19. Some clones are missing from TCRdb's copy, which holds only in-frame ones; the method was immunoSEQ multiplex PCR. The profile shows more than 400,000 clones, roughly 88% of them singletons. The sequencing input was PBMCs or T cells enriched from blood (not recorded which). The receptors were gathered from a man aged 18 to 35 who had recovered from COVID-19.

This chain joins TRBV27 and TRBJ2-7, with 7 bases that match TRBD2. V lost 6 bases, J lost 6 bases, and 20 bases stayed unmatched. CDR3 length equals 17 residues. The germline CDR1 and CDR2 sequences are MNHEY and SMNVEV (reference sequence). CDR3 loop: CASSTGRMRENSGEQYF. The CDR3 DNA reads as TGTGCCAGCAGCACAGGTCGGATGCGGGAGAATTCGGGCGAGCAGTACTTC.

The sample holds one count of this clone. The genes are TRBV2 and TRBJ1-1; D unresolved. The V gene's germline CDR1 is SNHLY and CDR2 FYNNEI. This CDR3 region has 14 residues. V lost 9 bases and J lost 0, with 14 bases in between. The CDR3 sequence: CARNGATLNTEAFF. CDR3 DNA sequence: TGTGCCAGAAACGGTGCGACATTGAACACTGAAGCTTTCTTT. Combining the CDR3 with reference TRBV2 and TRBJ1-1 gives the whole variable domain EPEVTQTPSHQVTQMGQEVILRCVPISNHLYFYWYRQILGQKVEFLVSFYNNEISEKSEIFDDQFSVERPDGSNFTLKIRSTKLEDSAMYFCARNGATLNTEAFFGQGTRLTVV.

This rearrangement joins TRBV9 to TRBJ2-3, with 7 bases matching TRBD1. The junction had 9 bases not matched to a gene; V was cut back by 0 bases and J by 2 bases. This CDR3 region has 17 residues. Germline V gene sequence: CDR1 SGDLS, CDR2 YYNGEE. CDR3 region: CASSVGTGGQITDTQYF. The DNA for the CDR3 is TGTGCCAGCAGCGTAGGGACTGGGGGACAGATCACAGATACGCAGTATTTT. Using reference TRBV9 and TRBJ2-3 for the parts outside the CDR3, the full variable domain is DSGVTQTPKHLITATGQRVTLRCSPRSGDLSVYWYQQSLDQGLQFLIQYYNGEERAKGNILERFSAQQFPDLHSELNLSSLELGDSALYFCASSVGTGGQITDTQYFGPGTRLTVL.

This clone was seen just once. CDR3: CASNKEGDTEAFF. CDR3 nucleotide sequence: TGTGCCAGCAACAAAGAGGGGGACACTGAAGCTTTCTTT. This chain links TRBV2 with TRBJ1-1; tentative D call: TRBD1 (6 bases). The CDR3 has 13 residues. Trimming shortened V by 7 bases and J by 3 bases, and 12 bases separated the two germline ends. Per the germline V gene, CDR1 is SNHLY and CDR2 is FYNNEI.

The chain recombines TRBV5-6 with TRBJ1-2; tentatively, D is TRBD1 (5 bases). In germline, CDR1 is SGHDT, CDR2 YYEEEE. This CDR3 is built from 15 residues. Trimming took 1 base from V and 4 from J, leaving 14 bases between them. The CDR3 is CASSLPRANPYGYTF. The DNA for the CDR3 is TGTGCCAGCAGCTTGCCCAGGGCGAACCCCTATGGCTACACCTTC.

The chain combines TRBV29-1 with TRBJ2-1; 7 nucleotides line up with TRBD2. The germline CDR1 and CDR2 sequences are SQVTM and ANQGSEA. V shed 3 bases, J shed 2 bases, and the junction held 1 base outside the gene matches. The CDR3 has 13 amino acids. CDR3 DNA: TGCAGCGTTGACCTAGCGGCCTACAATGAGCAGTTCTTC. Its translation is CSVDLAAYNEQFF.

The gene calls are TRBV9 and TRBJ1-1; D not certain. Germline V gene data show CDR1 as SGDLS and CDR2 as YYNGEE. V was pared by 4 bases and J by 2 bases, with 15 bases between. The CDR3 is made up of 15 amino acids. The CDR3 here is CASSPVSGKNTEAFF. The CDR3 DNA sequence: TGTGCCAGCAGCCCGGTTTCGGGGAAAAACACTGAAGCTTTCTTT.

V gene TRBV24-1 combines with J gene TRBJ2-3, with TRBD2 matching 8 bases. There are 16 residues in the CDR3. V was pared by 4 bases and J by 2 bases, with 7 bases of the junction left unmatched. CDR1 is KGHDR and CDR2 is SFDVKD in the germline V gene. DNA of the CDR3: TGTGCCACCAGTGAACCCGGGAGGGTGAACACAGATACGCAGTATTTT. The encoded protein is CATSEPGRVNTDTQYF.

The V gene is TRBV28, the J gene TRBJ2-7; the match to TRBD2 covers 8 bases. CDR1 is MDHEN, CDR2 SYDVKM, per germline. The CDR3 length is 16 residues. Trimming at V came to 3 bases and at J to 5 bases, leaving 12 bases not matched to a gene. CDR3 DNA sequence: TGTGCCAGCAGTTTGGTCCAGCGGGAGATGGCCGACGAGCAGTACTTC. It yields the protein CASSLVQREMADEQYF.

V gene TRBV9 combines with J gene TRBJ2-3, with a tentative D call TRBD2 (6 bases). The ends were cut back, 3 bases at V and 0 bases at J, with 11 bases in the middle. Germline CDR1 is SGDLS and CDR2 is YYNGEE. The CDR3 spans 15 residues. The CDR3 DNA is TGTGCCAGCAGCGCTACCCGGGGGAGCACAGATACGCAGTATTTT. Amino acid sequence: CASSATRGSTDTQYF. Filled out from reference TRBV9 and TRBJ2-3, the complete variable domain reads DSGVTQTPKHLITATGQRVTLRCSPRSGDLSVYWYQQSLDQGLQFLIQYYNGEERAKGNILERFSAQQFPDLHSELNLSSLELGDSALYFCASSATRGSTDTQYFGPGTRLTVL.

V usage is TRBV5-4 and J usage is TRBJ1-1; TRBD1 might be the D (5 bases). Trimming cost V 0 bases and J 5 bases, with 14 bases left between them. Germline loops: CDR1 SGHNT, CDR2 YYREEE (reference sequence). CDR3 size: 15 residues. The CDR3 region is CASSLAPREGTEAFF. The CDR3, as DNA: TGTGCCAGCAGCTTGGCCCCTAGGGAGGGGACTGAAGCTTTCTTT. Full variable domain (outside the CDR3, taken from reference TRBV5-4 and TRBJ1-1): ETGVTQSPTHLIKTRGQQVTLRCSSQSGHNTVSWYQQALGQGPQFIFQYYREEENGRGNFPPRFSGLQFPNYSSELNVNALELDDSALYLCASSLAPREGTEAFFGQGTRLTVV.

The chain joins TRBV5-1 to TRBJ1-6; 7 bases line up with TRBD1. Germline values: CDR1 SGHRS, CDR2 YFSETQ. This CDR3 is built from 15 residues. J was trimmed by 4 bases and V by 3 bases; bases with no gene match: 4. Here the CDR3 reads CASSSGTVYNSPLHF. Here the CDR3 DNA reads TGCGCCAGCAGCTCCGGGACAGTATATAATTCACCCCTCCACTTT.

The chain has TRBV5-1 and TRBJ2-1; a possible D gene is TRBD2 (6 bases). Between the trimmed V and J ends, which lost 0 bases and 6 bases, there was a span of 16 bases. The CDR3 sequence is 16 residues long. Germline V gives CDR1 SGHRS, CDR2 YFSETQ. CDR3 bases: TGCGCCAGCAGCTTGGCATTCGGGGGAGTCAGCAATGAGCAGTTCTTC. Translation: CASSLAFGGVSNEQFF. Supplemented by reference TRBV5-1 and TRBJ2-1, the full variable domain reads KAGVTQTPRYLIKTRGQQVTLSCSPISGHRSVSWYQQTPGQGLQFLFEYFSETQRNKGNFPGRFSGRQFSNSRSEMNVSTLELGDSALYLCASSLAFGGVSNEQFFGPGTRLTVL.

The chain has TRBV14 and TRBJ1-2, with TRBD1 matching over 10 bases. CDR3 size: 15 residues. Per the germline V gene, CDR1 is SGHDN and CDR2 is FVKESK. V lost 2 bases, J lost 8 bases, and 8 bases stayed unmatched. CDR3 region: CASSQPATGGRGYTF. For the CDR3, the DNA is TGTGCCAGCAGCCAACCGGCGACAGGGGGCCGGGGCTACACCTTC.

V is TRBV27 and J is TRBJ2-1; maybe TRBD2 (7 bases). Trimming cost V 6 bases and J 8 bases, with 20 bases left between them. The V gene's germline CDR1 is MNHEY and CDR2 SMNVEV (reference sequence). The CDR3 covers 15 residues. In DNA form, the CDR3 reads TGTGCCAGCAGGGGGGGGCGGGGGATTAAAGATGAGCAGTTCTTC. Encoded protein: CASRGGRGIKDEQFF.

This sequence joins TRBV11-2 and TRBJ2-2; 7 bases agree with TRBD1. Looked up from germline, CDR1 is SGHAT and CDR2 is FQNNGV. This CDR3 contains 15 residues. Trimming at V came to 6 bases and at J to 0 bases, leaving 4 bases not matched to a gene. DNA of the CDR3: TGTGCCAGCAGGCAGACAGGGTCGAACACCGGGGAGCTGTTTTTT. Residues: CASRQTGSNTGELFF.

The CDR3 is CSGRGTEAFF. The CDR3 DNA reads as TGCAGCGGCAGGGGGACTGAAGCTTTCTTT. The chain recombines TRBV29-1 with TRBJ1-1, with TRBD1 matching 7 bases. CDR3 length equals 10 residues. Germline loops: CDR1 SQVTM, CDR2 ANQGSEA. Trimming cost V 7 bases and J 5 bases; bases outside gene matches: 1.

The rearrangement links TRBV3-1 (or the pseudogene TRBV3-2) to TRBJ1-1; 7 nucleotides agree with TRBD1. J lost 5 bases, V lost 5 bases, and 5 bases had no gene match. CDR3 size: 13 residues. Germline V lookup: CDR1 LGHDT, CDR2 YNNKEL (reference sequence). The CDR3 region is CASSNPGGTEAFF. DNA of the CDR3: TGTGCCAGCAGCAACCCAGGGGGTACTGAAGCTTTCTTT.

This chain connects TRBV19 to TRBJ1-3; no definite D call. Germline CDR1 is LNHDA and CDR2 is SQIVND (reference sequence). The length of the CDR3 is 16 residues. V shed 5 bases and J shed 0 bases, with 14 bases lying between them. For the CDR3, the DNA is TGTGCCAGTAGTGACCCCGGCGGGTTCTCTGGAAACACCATATATTTT. Protein product: CASSDPGGFSGNTIYF.

The chain joins TRBV27 to TRBJ2-7; TRBD2 matches at 8 bases. Germline CDR1 and CDR2: MNHEY and SMNVEV (reference sequence). V was pared by 5 bases and J by 2 bases, with 11 bases of the junction left unmatched. This CDR3 spans 16 amino acids. CDR3 nucleotides: TGTGCCAGCAGTCCCGACCTAGCGGGCCAAACCTACGAGCAGTACTTC. Residues: CASSPDLAGQTYEQYF.

This clone was seen just once. V gene TRBV11-3 combines with J gene TRBJ2-1, with a tentative D call TRBD2 (7 bases). Trimming removed 3 bases at V and 8 bases at J, with 23 bases between. The CDR3 length is 17 residues. Germline lookup yields CDR1 SGHNT and CDR2 YENEEA. CDR3 residues: CASSFKYGGARDDEQFF. The CDR3 coding sequence is TGTGCCAGCAGCTTTAAATATGGGGGGGCCAGAGACGATGAGCAGTTCTTC.

A few counts support this clone. The chain combines TRBV28 with TRBJ1-2; D gene uncertain. The V end lost 10 bases, the J end lost 4 bases, and 19 bases lay between the germline ends. This CDR3 is built from 14 residues. The germline V gene encodes CDR1 MDHEN and CDR2 SYDVKM. The CDR3: CATGRLAAAYGYTF. In DNA, the CDR3 is TGTGCCACGGGCCGCCTGGCAGCGGCCTATGGCTACACCTTC.

The rearrangement uses TRBV28 and TRBJ1-4, with TRBD1 matching over 9 bases. CDR1 is MDHEN, CDR2 SYDVKM, per germline. Losses at the gene ends were 4 bases for V and 7 bases for J; bases not matched to a gene: 4. CDR3 length equals 14 residues. CDR3 bases: TGTGCCAGCAGTTCCGGGACAGGGCTTGAAAAACTGTTTTTT. Its translation: CASSSGTGLEKLFF.

The rearrangement uses TRBV9 and TRBJ2-5; 10 bases align to TRBD2. The ends lost 3 bases at V and 3 bases at J; junction bases unmatched: 5. The germline CDR1 and CDR2 sequences are SGDLS and YYNGEE. CDR3 length equals 15 residues. CDR3 in amino acids: CASSDGLAGEETQYF. CDR3 sequence (DNA): TGTGCCAGCAGCGATGGGCTAGCGGGAGAAGAGACCCAGTACTTC.

The chain couples TRBV9 to TRBJ2-5; TRBD2 agrees at 12 bases. Trimming at V came to 4 bases and at J to 1 base, leaving 5 bases not matched to a gene. Germline V gene lookup returns CDR1 SGDLS and CDR2 YYNGEE. The length of the CDR3 is 16 residues. The chain's CDR3 is CASSPRLAGVQETQYF. CDR3 sequence (DNA): TGTGCCAGCAGCCCGAGACTAGCGGGAGTCCAAGAGACCCAGTACTTC.

This chain joins TRBV5-1 and TRBJ1-5, with 9 nucleotides matching TRBD1. There are 16 residues in the CDR3. From germline, CDR1 is SGHRS and CDR2 YFSETQ. V shed 4 bases and J 4 bases; nucleotides not matched to a gene: 9. CDR3 loop: CASSRRRTGENQPQHF. In DNA, the CDR3 is TGCGCCAGCAGCCGGCGCCGGACAGGGGAAAATCAGCCCCAGCATTTT.

The genes are TRBV15 and TRBJ1-6; 7 bases map to TRBD1. Losses at the gene ends were 3 bases for V and 2 bases for J; bases not matched to a gene: 7. Germline loops: CDR1 LNHNV, CDR2 YYDKDF (reference sequence). The CDR3 is 17 amino acids. CDR3 residues: CATSREKGTAYNSPLHF. The CDR3 DNA follows: TGTGCCACCAGCAGGGAAAAAGGGACAGCCTATAATTCACCCCTCCACTTT.

The rearrangement links TRBV2 to TRBJ1-1; no firm D call. Germline V CDR1 and CDR2: SNHLY, FYNNEI. The CDR3 loop spans 13 amino acids. The V gene lost 1 base and the J gene lost 0 bases, with 3 bases spanning the gap. CDR3 sequence (DNA): TGTGCCAGCAGTGAAGTCTTGAACACTGAAGCTTTCTTT. Residues: CASSEVLNTEAFF.

The genes are TRBV6-4 and TRBJ2-1, with D uncertain. The CDR3 contains 15 residues. V lost 5 bases, J lost 2 bases, and 13 bases lay in between. CDR1 and CDR2 from the germline V gene are MRHNA and SNTAGT. The CDR3 DNA reads TGTGCCAGCAGTCTCTCCCCCTCGGCCTACAATGAGCAGTTCTTC. This encodes CASSLSPSAYNEQFF.